This entry lists 25 T cell receptor beta chains sequenced from one sample in a study of blood T cells in healthy people across ages (dated by TCRdb to about 2015). The library was built by means of 5' RACE. Sequenced using an Illumina HiSeq 2500. A second roughly 7 to 11 cycle PCR used a sample-barcoded 5' primer and a J-beta primer mix. TCRdb ran its own pipeline on the public reads, namely fastp trimming at Q25 and MiXCR clone calling, and kept in-frame beta chains. Each record represents a unique CDR3 protein, reported with the most common genes and DNA among its rows. For this sample the table gives 1.2 million to 1.5 million distinct CDR3 sequences, of which 40% to 50% were detected only once. Of the sample, 6.5% to 10% is held by the ten largest clones. Input material: blood. These receptors came from a woman under 30 in good health.

About this clonotype itself: This may be a read error, as it is one base from a much larger clone. The chain couples TRBV6-5 to TRBJ2-7, with TRBD2 matching 8 bases. V shed 6 bases and J 7 bases; nucleotides not matched to a gene: 11. Germline CDR1 MNHEY, CDR2 SVGAGI. The CDR3 is 14 amino acids. The CDR3 region has the DNA TGTGCCAGCAGGGGAAGCGGGAGTTACAATGAGCAGTACTTC. Translating gives CASRGSGSYNEQYF.

As for this clonotype: At one of its ends the junction is not consistent with the germline gene, which may arise from a read error. V gene TRBV6-5 combines with J gene TRBJ2-7, with TRBD2 identical over 7 bases. The J call is doubtful: the DNA matches TRBJ2-5 better. From germline, CDR1 is MNHEY and CDR2 SVGAGI. The CDR3 is 15 amino acids. As DNA, the CDR3 is TGTGCCAGCAGTCACTCGGGAGGAATCCAAGAGACCCAGTACTTC. Protein sequence: CASSHSGGIQETQYF.

The chain has TRBV20-1 and TRBJ2-3; no firm D call. Trimming pared 0 bases from V and 6 bases from J, leaving 10 bases between. The CDR3 runs to 13 residues. The germline gives CDR1 DFQATT, CDR2 SNEGSKA (reference sequence). The DNA for the CDR3 is TGCAGTGCTAGAGATATCCCGCGTGATACGCAGTATTTT. It is translated as CSARDIPRDTQYF.

This clonotype has more than one count but fewer than ten. The chain is built from TRBV12-3 or TRBV12-4 and TRBJ2-7; 7 positions match TRBD1. This CDR3 comprises 14 residues. With 7 bases clipped from V and 0 bases from J, the junction kept 6 bases outside the gene matches. The CDR3 bases are TGTGCCAGCAACACAGGGGAGAGCTCCTACGAGCAGTACTTC. Residues: CASNTGESSYEQYF.

The chain uses TRBV5-1 and TRBJ2-3; D may match TRBD1 or TRBD2 (7 bases each). Germline V gene lookup returns CDR1 SGHRS and CDR2 YFSETQ. This CDR3 is built from 13 residues. The V gene lost 1 base and the J gene lost 9 bases, with 12 bases spanning the gap. The CDR3 region is CASSLSRGGTQYF. CDR3 DNA: TGCGCCAGCAGCTTGAGCAGGGGGGGGACGCAGTATTTT.

The chain links TRBV3-1 to TRBJ2-1, with a weak D call TRBD2 (7 bases). CDR3 length: 11 amino acids. The germline V gene encodes CDR1 LGHDT and CDR2 YNNKEL (reference sequence). With 8 bases removed from V and 8 bases from J, the gap between germline ends came to 10 bases. The DNA of the CDR3 is TGTGCCAGCGGGGGGGCCTATGAGCAGTTCTTC. Protein product: CASGGAYEQFF.

This sequence joins TRBV11-1 and TRBJ1-6; D unclear. CDR3 size: 12 residues. Trimming left V 1 base short and J 9 bases short, with 4 bases between. The germline CDR1 and CDR2 sequences are SGHAT and FQDESV (reference sequence). CDR3 sequence (DNA): TGTGCCAGCAGCTTAGAAAGTTCACCCCTCCACTTT. It is translated as CASSLESSPLHF.

The CDR3 bases are TGTGCCTGGAGCGGACAGGGGGCCCTTGAAAAACTGTTTTTT. Amino acids: CAWSGQGALEKLFF. The V gene is TRBV30, the J gene TRBJ1-4, with 11 bases identical to TRBD1. This CDR3 is 14 amino acids long. Germline V gene data show CDR1 as GTSNPN and CDR2 as SVGIG (reference sequence). The V segment lost 3 bases and the J segment 7 bases; nucleotides outside the gene matches: 4.

The gene calls are TRBV7-9 and TRBJ2-4, with D tentatively TRBD1 (6 bases). CDR1 SEHNR and CDR2 FQNEAQ come from the germline V gene (reference sequence). Trimming stripped 5 bases from V and 2 bases from J, with 16 bases between. The CDR3 length is 16 residues. The CDR3 protein is CASSLGNREPKNIQYF. The CDR3 DNA reads TGTGCCAGCAGCCTAGGGAACAGGGAACCCAAAAACATTCAGTACTTC.

The J gene is TRBJ2-1, the V gene TRBV5-5; 7 nucleotides line up with TRBD2. The J call may not be correct, given that the DNA end is closer to TRBJ2-7. Germline V gives CDR1 SGHKS, CDR2 YYEKEE (reference sequence). CDR3 size: 14 residues. CDR3 DNA: TGTGCCAGCAGCCGGCGGGTAGGGAGGGATGAGCAGTACTTC. This sequence encodes CASSRRVGRDEQYF.

This clonotype was seen more than once but under ten times. The genes are TRBV10-3 and TRBJ1-2; 7 nucleotides agree with TRBD1. Trimming removed 3 bases from V and 1 base from J; junction bases left unmatched: 8. This CDR3 is 16 amino acids long. Looked up from germline, CDR1 is ENHRY and CDR2 is SYGVKD. The CDR3 DNA reads TGTGCCATCAGTGACCCCGACAGGGAGCATAACTATGGCTACACCTTC. It encodes CAISDPDREHNYGYTF.

This chain links TRBV20-1 with TRBJ2-3, with TRBD2 matching 9 bases. Germline-derived CDR1 and CDR2 are DFQATT and SNEGSKA (reference sequence). The CDR3 sequence is 15 residues long. With V trimmed by 5 bases and J by 1 base, 7 bases remained unmatched. CDR3 protein: CSAYKLAGGTDTQYF. Here the CDR3 DNA reads TGCAGTGCTTACAAGTTAGCGGGGGGCACAGATACGCAGTATTTT.

The chain employs TRBV7-6 and TRBJ2-1; D unclear. CDR1 SGHVS and CDR2 FNYEAQ come from the germline V gene. Trimming stripped 5 bases from V and 0 bases from J, with 14 bases between. The CDR3 length is 16 residues. CDR3 sequence: CASSAFGKSSYNEQFF. The CDR3 DNA reads TGTGCCAGCAGCGCCTTCGGAAAGAGCTCCTACAATGAGCAGTTCTTC.

The chain uses TRBV5-1 and TRBJ1-4; perhaps TRBD1 as D (6 bases). The CDR3 loop spans 13 amino acids. Per germline, CDR1 SGHRS and CDR2 YFSETQ. V shed 7 bases and J shed 5 bases, with 12 bases lying between them. The CDR3: CASGSQGNEKLFF. The CDR3 DNA follows: TGCGCCAGCGGCTCACAGGGAAATGAAAAACTGTTTTTT.

The rearrangement uses TRBV28 and TRBJ1-2; D not resolved. The CDR3 loop spans 12 amino acids. With 5 bases removed from V and 8 bases from J, the gap between germline ends came to 12 bases. Germline V gives CDR1 MDHEN, CDR2 SYDVKM. CDR3 DNA sequence: TGTGCCAGCAGTCTCAAAAAACAAGGCTACACCTTC. It translates to CASSLKKQGYTF.

The genes are TRBV20-1 and TRBJ2-1; tentative D call: TRBD1 (6 bases). This CDR3 has 14 amino acids. Germline V gene lookup returns CDR1 DFQATT and CDR2 SNEGSKA (reference sequence). V lost 5 bases and J lost 2, with 13 bases in between. In DNA form, the CDR3 reads TGCAGTGCTCCCGGGACAATCCCCTACAATGAGCAGTTCTTC. Residues: CSAPGTIPYNEQFF.

In this sample, this clonotype turned up a few times. The rearrangement links TRBV30 to TRBJ1-2; D remains unclear. Germline V lookup: CDR1 GTSNPN, CDR2 SVGIG (reference sequence). V was pared by 0 bases and J by 4 bases, with 3 bases between. The CDR3 is 11 amino acids. The DNA for the CDR3 is TGTGCCTGGAGTGTTGGCTATGGCTACACCTTC. As protein: CAWSVGYGYTF. The full variable domain, with the rest looked up from reference TRBV30 and TRBJ1-2, is SQTIHQWPATLVQPVGSPLSLECTVEGTSNPNLYWYRQAAGRGLQLLFYSVGIGQISSEVPQNLSASRPQDRQFILSSKKLLLSDSGFYLCAWSVGYGYTFGSGTRLTVV.

The chain carries TRBV12-3 or TRBV12-4 and TRBJ2-5, with a weak D call TRBD1 (5 bases). V lost 4 bases, J lost 5 bases, and 8 bases lay in between. CDR3 length: 12 residues. CDR3 in DNA: TGTGCCAGCAGTTCCAAGGGGGAGACCCAGTACTTC. Amino acids: CASSSKGETQYF.

V is TRBV29-1 and J is TRBJ1-2; D gene uncertain. There are 12 residues in the CDR3. Trimming pared 6 bases from V and 4 bases from J, leaving 12 bases between. Germline CDR1 is SQVTM and CDR2 is ANQGSEA. CDR3 amino acids: CSVLTGVYGYTF. The CDR3 region has the DNA TGCAGCGTCCTGACGGGTGTCTATGGCTACACCTTC.

V is TRBV27 and J is TRBJ2-7; a weak D match, TRBD1 (5 bases). Trimming stripped 5 bases from V and 5 bases from J, with 16 bases between. The CDR3 consists of 14 residues. Germline V gives CDR1 MNHEY, CDR2 SMNVEV (reference sequence). DNA for the CDR3: TGTGCCAGCAGTGTACCAGGAAGGGGAAACGAGCAGTACTTC. Encoded protein: CASSVPGRGNEQYF.

This chain's CDR3 is CASRKPPGNEAFF. As DNA, the CDR3 is TGTGCCAGCAGAAAACCCCCCGGAAATGAAGCTTTCTTT. The chain recombines TRBV27 with TRBJ1-1; D unresolved. Per the germline V gene, CDR1 is MNHEY and CDR2 is SMNVEV (reference sequence). The length of the CDR3 is 13 residues. Trimming stripped 6 bases from V and 7 bases from J, with 15 bases between.

V is TRBV20-1 and J is TRBJ2-5; D not certain. Trimming stripped 6 bases from V and 5 bases from J, with 25 bases between. The CDR3 length is 16 residues. Germline lookup yields CDR1 DFQATT and CDR2 SNEGSKA (reference sequence). CDR3 protein: CSAVAPGVLAGETQYF. The CDR3 bases are TGCAGTGCGGTGGCCCCGGGTGTGTTGGCCGGGGAGACCCAGTACTTC.

The genes are TRBV5-1 and TRBJ1-5; D remains unclear. The CDR3 contains 16 residues. Trimming left V 4 bases short and J 3 bases short, with 17 bases between. The V gene's germline CDR1 is SGHRS and CDR2 YFSETQ. Written as DNA, the CDR3 is TGCGCCAGCAGCCCGGGCGAAGGAGCCTTCAATCAGCCCCAGCATTTT. This gives the protein CASSPGEGAFNQPQHF.

This chain links TRBV11-1 with TRBJ2-3; tentatively, D is TRBD2 (5 bases). Germline V CDR1 and CDR2: SGHAT, FQDESV (reference sequence). There are 14 residues in the CDR3. The V and J ends lost 3 bases and 5 bases respectively, with 12 bases between them. CDR3 nucleotide sequence: TGTGCCAGCAGCTTTGGGCTAGCAGAAGATACGCAGTATTTT. Protein product: CASSFGLAEDTQYF.

This chain connects TRBV6-6 to TRBJ2-3, with TRBD2 identical over 10 bases. CDR1 is MNHNY, CDR2 SVGAGI, per germline (reference sequence). The junction had 8 bases not matched to a gene; V was cut back by 6 bases and J by 2 bases. This CDR3 region has 16 residues. In DNA, the CDR3 is TGTGCCAGCAGGAGCGGGACTAGCGAGTTCACAGATACGCAGTATTTT. Encoded protein: CASRSGTSEFTDTQYF.